This is a list of T cell receptor beta chains from one sample in a study of shared clonotypes between healthy human individuals. Profiling relied on immunoSEQ multiplex PCR, and the TCRdb table lists in-frame clones only, not all of them. This repertoire shows around 690,000 clones, about 90% found once; its top ten account for 34%. Sequencing was done on a sample of memory CD8+ T cells from PBMCs. These receptors were collected from a man between 18 and 35 years old in good health. Some clones in this sample may be carry-over from other donors' samples. CDR3s include the opening cysteine and the closing phenylalanine or tryptophan. A D gene is named only where the DNA matches it firmly. Expanded clones are given a class, and other clones once, few, many or no size at all.

d_gene	len	abundance	v_gene	j_gene	CDR3nt	CDR3aa
TRBD1	16	.	TRBV2	TRBJ1-2	TGTGCCAGCAGTGAAGCGCTTGGGGACAGTCTCGGGGGCTACACCTTC	CASSEALGDSLGGYTF
TRBD1	18	.	TRBV6-1	TRBJ1-5	TGTGCCAGCAGTGATTGGTCTGGGACAGGGAAAGGGGATCAGCCCCAGCATTTT	CASSDWSGTGKGDQPQHF
.	16	.	TRBV27	TRBJ2-2	TGTGCCAGCACTACTATAAGGGTTGCGGGGACCGGGGAGCTGTTTTTT	CASTTIRVAGTGELFF
TRBD2	13	.	TRBV29-1	TRBJ2-1	TGCAGCGTTAGACTAGCGGGCCCCGGTGGGCAGTTCTTC	CSVRLAGPGGQFF
.	13	.	TRBV19	TRBJ1-2	TGTGCCAGTAACGGGGGCGTCCCCTATGGCTACACCTTC	CASNGGVPYGYTF
.	16	.	TRBV12-2	TRBJ2-1	TGTGCAAGTCGCTCCGGGGGAGCGGGGAACTACAATGAGCAGTTCTTC	CASRSGGAGNYNEQFF
.	13	.	TRBV28	TRBJ2-7	TGTGCCAGCAGCCTCCGCCGGGGCCACGAGCAGTACTTC	CASSLRRGHEQYF
.	18	.	TRBV5-6	TRBJ1-4	TGTGCCAGCAGCTTGGGTGCGGATCGTGGAGGGTATACTGAAAAACTGTTTTTT	CASSLGADRGGYTEKLFF
.	15	.	TRBV5-1	TRBJ1-4	TGCGCCAGCAGCTCGCTCAGTGCAACTAATGAAAAACTGTTTTTT	CASSSLSATNEKLFF
TRBD1	17	.	TRBV15	TRBJ2-2	TGTGCCACCAGTGTAGTTAGGACAGGGGGCTTCGCCGGGGAGCTGTTTTTT	CATSVVRTGGFAGELFF
.	16	.	TRBV9	TRBJ1-2	TGTGCCAGCAGCACCTTCGTGAGGGCGGGAGACTATGGCTACACCTTC	CASSTFVRAGDYGYTF
.	13	once	TRBV5-5	TRBJ1-1	TGTGCCAGCAGCTTATCGGGGGGCACTGAAGCTTTCTTT	CASSLSGGTEAFF
.	15	.	TRBV6-4	TRBJ2-3	TGTGCCAGCAGTGAGGGGACACATAGCACAGATACGCAGTATTTT	CASSEGTHSTDTQYF
.	16	.	TRBV21-1	TRBJ2-7	TGTGCCAGCAGCAAAAGGAGAGGGGGTTGGAGCATCGAGCAGTACTTC	CASSKRRGGWSIEQYF
TRBD1	16	.	TRBV2	TRBJ1-4	TGTGCCAGCAGTGAGGACAGGCGGGCTTCTAATGAAAAACTGTTTTTT	CASSEDRRASNEKLFF
.	14	once	TRBV25-1	TRBJ1-5	TGTGCCAGCAGTGAAGATTATAGCAATCAGCCCCAGCATTTT	CASSEDYSNQPQHF
.	13	.	TRBV28	TRBJ2-7	TGTGCCAGCATCAAGCCTTCAAGGGGAGAGCAGTACTTC	CASIKPSRGEQYF
TRBD2	14	.	TRBV18	TRBJ2-7	TGTGCCAGCTCCCACCGGGACTACTCCTACGAGCAGTACTTC	CASSHRDYSYEQYF
.	13	.	TRBV30	TRBJ2-7	TGTGCCTGGAGTCAGGACGGTACCTACGAGCAGTACTTC	CAWSQDGTYEQYF
.	16	.	TRBV4-3	TRBJ1-4	TGCGCCAGCAGCCAAGATGCGGGGGGCTGGAATGAAAAACTGTTTTTT	CASSQDAGGWNEKLFF
.	12	few	TRBV11-2	TRBJ2-3	TGTGCCAGCAGCTTAGGCACAGATACGCAGTATTTT	CASSLGTDTQYF
TRBD2	16	.	TRBV6-1	TRBJ2-1	TGTGCCAGCAGGGAAAGACGGACTAGCGGACACAATGAGCAGTTCTTC	CASRERRTSGHNEQFF
.	14	.	TRBV2	TRBJ2-7	TGTGCCAGTACGACAGATCTTGGCTCCTACGAGCAGTACTTC	CASTTDLGSYEQYF
TRBD2	15	once	TRBV28	TRBJ2-7	TGTGCCAGCAGTTTCTCGGCGGGAGGATCGCACGAGCAGTACTTC	CASSFSAGGSHEQYF
.	14	.	TRBV29-1	TRBJ1-2	TGCAGCGTTGAAGTCCAACGTCCCTCTTATCGCTACACCTTC	CSVEVQRPSYRYTF
TRBD2	14	.	TRBV6-4	TRBJ2-2	TGTGCCAGCAGCGGACTAGCGGGATCCGGGGAGCTGTTTTTT	CASSGLAGSGELFF
.	15	.	TRBV4-3	TRBJ1-2	TGCGCCAGCAGCCAAGATCTGGCGGGGAAATATGGCTACACCTTC	CASSQDLAGKYGYTF
.	14	.	TRBV2	TRBJ2-7	TGTGCCAGCAGGGTCGGGAGTTTAACCTACGAGCAGTACTTC	CASRVGSLTYEQYF
.	17	.	TRBV27	TRBJ2-4	TGTGCCAGCAGTTTATTGGTGGGGGGGCTAGCCAAAAACATTCAGTACTTC	CASSLLVGGLAKNIQYF
TRBD2	16	.	TRBV4-2	TRBJ2-2	TGTGCCAGCAGCCTGGGACTAGCAGCTAACACCGGGGAGCTGTTTTTT	CASSLGLAANTGELFF
TRBD1	14	.	TRBV30	TRBJ1-2	TGTGCCTGGACGTTGGACAGGGCAGCCTATGGCTACACCTTC	CAWTLDRAAYGYTF
.	14	.	TRBV5-4	TRBJ2-3	TGTGCCAGCAGCCAAGAGGAGGATGGAGATACGCAGTATTTT	CASSQEEDGDTQYF
.	16	.	TRBV4-1	TRBJ1-1	TGCGCCAGCAGCCAAGATATCAGCCTCAGAAACACTGAAGCTTTCTTT	CASSQDISLRNTEAFF
TRBD1	16	.	TRBV27	TRBJ2-7	TGTGCCAGCAGTTTTTCAACAGGGGGCGTTATCTACGAGCAGTACTTC	CASSFSTGGVIYEQYF
TRBD2	16	.	TRBV14	TRBJ2-1	TGTGCCAGCAGCCAACTCACGACTAGCGTCTGGGATGAGCAGTTCTTC	CASSQLTTSVWDEQFF
.	14	.	TRBV9	TRBJ1-2	TGTGCCAGCAGCAAACAGTCCTCAGGGGATGGCTACACCTTC	CASSKQSSGDGYTF
TRBD1	15	.	TRBV29-1	TRBJ1-2	TGCAGCGTTGAATGGTCAGCCCAGGGGGCCTATGGCTACACCTTC	CSVEWSAQGAYGYTF